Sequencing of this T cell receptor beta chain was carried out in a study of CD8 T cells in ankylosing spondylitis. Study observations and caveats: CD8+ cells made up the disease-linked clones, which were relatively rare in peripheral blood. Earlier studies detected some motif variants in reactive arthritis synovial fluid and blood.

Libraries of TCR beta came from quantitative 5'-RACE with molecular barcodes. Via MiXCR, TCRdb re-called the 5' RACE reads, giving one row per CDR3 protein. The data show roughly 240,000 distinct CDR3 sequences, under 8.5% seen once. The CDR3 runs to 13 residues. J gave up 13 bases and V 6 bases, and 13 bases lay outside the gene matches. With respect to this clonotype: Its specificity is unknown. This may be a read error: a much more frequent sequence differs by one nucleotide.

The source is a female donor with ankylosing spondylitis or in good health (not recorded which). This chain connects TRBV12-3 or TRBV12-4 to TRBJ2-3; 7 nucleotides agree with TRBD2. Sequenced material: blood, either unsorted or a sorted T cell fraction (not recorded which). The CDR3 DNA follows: TGTGCCAGCAGCAAGATGGAAGCGGGAAGGGAGTATTTT. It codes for CASSKMEAGREYF.